The clone carrying this TCR beta chain was counted a few times. This record belongs to a study of blood T cell repertoires in COVID-19. The overall study: Samples taken during acute and convalescent COVID-19 were collected in the United States, Italy and Spain.

Germline lookup yields CDR1 GTSNPN and CDR2 SVGIG (reference sequence). The CDR3 runs 15 residues. Trimming removed 0 bases from V and 7 bases from J; junction bases left unmatched: 8. Methods used by the authors: Amplifying reference gene primers gave estimates of nucleated cell counts. Sequencing was performed with immunoSEQ multiplex PCR; in TCRdb, only in-frame clones are kept and a portion is missing. For V, J and clone size, that table is used; D and trimming come from the DNA. The table has over 95,000 clones, less than 85% seen once; the top ten hold more than 10%. Sequencing input: peripheral blood. The clonotype originates from a human donor in a cohort sampled during active COVID-19. The chain recombines TRBV30 with TRBJ1-5; 8 nucleotides match TRBD1. CDR3 sequence (DNA): TGTGCCTGGAGTGTACGGGGACAGGAGGGGCAGCCCCAGCATTTT. It is translated as CAWSVRGQEGQPQHF.